Each of the 8 T cell receptor beta chains below was sequenced from the same sample in a study of cytotoxic CD8 clonotypes in ibrutinib-treated CLL. Sequenced by immunoSEQ multiplex PCR; TCRdb stores in-frame clones only, minus some. The data contain 150,000 or so clones, approximately 85% of them singletons. This specimen consisted of PBMCs, obtained after 24 months of ibrutinib treatment. The source of these receptors is a human donor with chronic lymphocytic leukemia.

This clone was recorded at least ten times. The rearrangement links TRBV19 to TRBJ2-1; D call uncertain. The CDR3 covers 13 residues. Trimming pared 3 bases from V and 5 bases from J, leaving 8 bases between. The germline V gene encodes CDR1 LNHDA and CDR2 SQIVND (reference sequence). In DNA, the CDR3 is TGTGCCAGTAGTATTGGAGCGAACAATGAGCAGTTCTTC. Protein sequence: CASSIGANNEQFF. Looking up the rest from reference TRBV19 and TRBJ2-1 gives the full variable domain: DGGITQSPKYLFRKEGQNVTLSCEQNLNHDAMYWYRQDPGQGLRLIYYSQIVNDFQKGDIAEGYSVSREKKESFPLTVTSAQKNPTAFYLCASSIGANNEQFFGPGTRLTVL.

The chain joins TRBV7-9 to TRBJ1-1; 7 bases fit TRBD1. The CDR3 extends over 15 amino acids. Germline V CDR1 and CDR2: SEHNR, FQNEAQ (reference sequence). The trim removed 5 bases at V and 0 bases at J, leaving 6 bases unmatched. In nucleotides, the CDR3 is TGTGCCAGCAGCCCTAGACAGGGAATGAACACTGAAGCTTTCTTT. It is translated as CASSPRQGMNTEAFF.

This chain connects TRBV9 to TRBJ1-1; D gene ambiguous. Trimming shortened V by 0 bases and J by 0 bases, and 9 bases separated the two germline ends. Looked up from germline, CDR1 is SGDLS and CDR2 is YYNGEE. The CDR3 consists of 15 residues. For the CDR3, the DNA is TGTGCCAGCAGCGTAGGGGTGGGGATGAACACTGAAGCTTTCTTT. Translating gives CASSVGVGMNTEAFF.

This CDR3 reads CASIQGARGQTQYF. CDR3 sequence (DNA): TGTGCCAGCATCCAAGGGGCACGAGGGCAGACCCAGTACTTC. This chain joins TRBV7-2 and TRBJ2-5; D might be TRBD1 or TRBD2, each matching 5 bases. The V and J ends lost 7 bases and 6 bases respectively, with 18 bases between them. CDR1 and CDR2 (germline): SGHTA, FQGNSA. This CDR3 comprises 14 residues.

As DNA, the CDR3 is TGTGCCAGCAGTTTACCGGGGGCGTACGAGCAGTACTTC. Encoded protein: CASSLPGAYEQYF. The chain is built from TRBV27 and TRBJ2-7; D assignment may be TRBD1 or TRBD2 (6 bases each). The CDR3 contains 13 residues. The V gene's germline CDR1 is MNHEY and CDR2 SMNVEV (reference sequence). Trimming pared 2 bases from V and 4 bases from J, leaving 9 bases between.

The gene calls are TRBV28 and TRBJ1-5; D is undetermined. The germline gives CDR1 MDHEN, CDR2 SYDVKM. The CDR3 extends over 15 amino acids. Trimming stripped 1 base from V and 4 bases from J, with 11 bases between. CDR3 protein: CASSLSGRMNQPQHF. CDR3 DNA: TGTGCCAGCAGTTTATCCGGGCGGATGAATCAGCCCCAGCATTTT.

This chain joins TRBV20-1 and TRBJ2-1; no clear D. This CDR3 is built from 10 residues. V was trimmed by 5 bases and J by 4 bases, leaving 3 bases between them. Germline lookup yields CDR1 DFQATT and CDR2 SNEGSKA (reference sequence). The CDR3 here is CSADYNEQFF. The CDR3 nucleotides read TGCAGTGCTGATTACAATGAGCAGTTCTTC.

This chain uses TRBV5-5 with TRBJ1-4, with 9 bases matching TRBD1. The ends lost 4 bases at V and 3 bases at J; junction bases unmatched: 16. Germline-derived CDR1 and CDR2 are SGHKS and YYEKEE (reference sequence). The CDR3 is 19 residues long. Written as DNA, the CDR3 is TGTGCCAGCAGCCCGACCGGGACAGGGAATACTTTGGCTAATGAAAAACTGTTTTTT. Its protein is CASSPTGTGNTLANEKLFF.